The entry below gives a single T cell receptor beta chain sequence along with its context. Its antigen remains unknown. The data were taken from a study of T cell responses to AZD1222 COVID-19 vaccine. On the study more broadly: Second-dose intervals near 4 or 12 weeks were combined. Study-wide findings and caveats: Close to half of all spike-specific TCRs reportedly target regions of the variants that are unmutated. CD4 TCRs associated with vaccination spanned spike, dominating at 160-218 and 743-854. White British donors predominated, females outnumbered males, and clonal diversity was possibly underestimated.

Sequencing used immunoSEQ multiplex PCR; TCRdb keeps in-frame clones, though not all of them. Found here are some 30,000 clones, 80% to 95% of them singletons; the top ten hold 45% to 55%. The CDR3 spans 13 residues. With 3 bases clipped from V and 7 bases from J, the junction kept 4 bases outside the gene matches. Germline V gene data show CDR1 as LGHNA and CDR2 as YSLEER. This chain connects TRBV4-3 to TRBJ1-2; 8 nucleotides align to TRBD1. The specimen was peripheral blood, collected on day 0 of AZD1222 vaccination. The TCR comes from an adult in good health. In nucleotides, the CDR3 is TGCGCCAGCAGCCAGGGCAGGGGGCTTGGCTACACCTTC. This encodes CASSQGRGLGYTF.